This TCR beta chain comes out of a study of T cell changes during pregnancy in multiple sclerosis. Trimming pared 3 bases from V and 6 bases from J, leaving 12 bases between. Germline CDR1 reads SGHRS; CDR2 reads YFSETQ. This CDR3 is 14 amino acids long. Produced via immunoSEQ multiplex PCR; TCRdb's table is partial and in-frame only. The repertoire holds approximately 100,000 clones, with approximately 90% as singletons. The sequence came from a female donor with multiple sclerosis, enrolled in a pregnancy study. The rearrangement joins TRBV5-1 to TRBJ1-4; a possible D gene is TRBD1 (5 bases). Material: peripheral blood, obtained in the second trimester of pregnancy. In DNA, the CDR3 is TGCGCCAGCAGCTCGGGGGACCGCTATGAAAAACTGTTTTTT. Translating gives CASSSGDRYEKLFF. Full variable domain (rest looked up from reference TRBV5-1 and TRBJ1-4): KAGVTQTPRYLIKTRGQQVTLSCSPISGHRSVSWYQQTPGQGLQFLFEYFSETQRNKGNFPGRFSGRQFSNSRSEMNVSTLELGDSALYLCASSSGDRYEKLFFGSGTQLSVL.